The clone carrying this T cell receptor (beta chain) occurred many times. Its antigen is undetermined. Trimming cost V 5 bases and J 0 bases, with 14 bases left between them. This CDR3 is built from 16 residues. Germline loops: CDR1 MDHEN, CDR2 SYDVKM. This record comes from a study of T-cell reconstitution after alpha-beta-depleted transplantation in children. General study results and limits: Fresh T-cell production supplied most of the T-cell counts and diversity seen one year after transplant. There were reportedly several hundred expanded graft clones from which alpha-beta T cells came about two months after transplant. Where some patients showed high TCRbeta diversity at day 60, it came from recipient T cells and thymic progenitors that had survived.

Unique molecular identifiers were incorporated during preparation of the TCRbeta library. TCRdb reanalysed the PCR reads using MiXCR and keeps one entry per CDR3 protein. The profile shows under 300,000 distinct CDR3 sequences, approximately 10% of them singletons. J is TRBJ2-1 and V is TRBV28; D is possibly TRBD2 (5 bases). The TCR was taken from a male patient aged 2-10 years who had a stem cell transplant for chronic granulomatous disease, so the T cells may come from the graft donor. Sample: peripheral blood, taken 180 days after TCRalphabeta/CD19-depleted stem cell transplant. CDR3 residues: CASSLGAAPSYNEQFF. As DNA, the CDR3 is TGTGCCAGCAGTCTGGGAGCGGCCCCCTCCTACAATGAGCAGTTCTTC.